These 23 T cell receptor beta chains originate from one sample sequenced in a study of OX40 agonist ivuxolimab in advanced cancers. Libraries were prepared by immunoSEQ multiplex PCR; TCRdb keeps only in-frame clonotypes and omits some of them. Of roughly 45,000 clones listed, 75% to 90% were seen once; the top ten hold about 20%. Specimen: CD4+ or CD8+ T cells sorted from blood, collected in a trial of the OX40 agonist ivuxolimab. The receptor set was obtained from an adult with an advanced solid tumor such as melanoma, head and neck, liver or kidney cancer.

This clone appeared a few times. The V and J genes are TRBV5-1 and TRBJ1-1; D not resolved. In germline, CDR1 is SGHRS, CDR2 YFSETQ. V was cut by 3 bases and J by 1 base, with 7 bases left in between. CDR3 length: 13 amino acids. The CDR3, as DNA: TGCGCCAGCAGCTGGCGGGGGAACACTGAAGCTTTCTTT. Translation gives CASSWRGNTEAFF.

This clone was detected once. The chain uses TRBV7-6 and TRBJ2-3; D gene uncertain. The ends were cut back, 5 bases at V and 2 bases at J, with 17 bases in the middle. The CDR3 loop spans 16 amino acids. The germline V gene encodes CDR1 SGHVS and CDR2 FNYEAQ. The CDR3 sequence is CASSQEANYNTDTQYF. CDR3 DNA: TGTGCCAGCAGCCAAGAAGCGAACTACAACACAGATACGCAGTATTTT.

In its sample, this clone was seen a few times. The chain uses TRBV12-5 and TRBJ1-5; no clear D. Trimming shortened V by 2 bases and J by 5 bases, and 13 bases separated the two germline ends. CDR3 length: 15 amino acids. In germline, CDR1 is LGHNT, CDR2 FRNRAP. The CDR3 protein is CASGLYPSDDQPQHF. The CDR3 DNA reads as TGTGCTAGTGGTTTGTACCCCTCGGACGATCAGCCCCAGCATTTT.

The chain links TRBV19 to TRBJ1-1; D is ambiguous. The CDR3 loop spans 12 amino acids. Trimming took 7 bases from V and 10 from J, leaving 16 bases between them. Germline lookup yields CDR1 LNHDA and CDR2 SQIVND (reference sequence). CDR3 residues: CASKSGIHGAFF. The DNA for the CDR3 is TGTGCCAGTAAGAGTGGGATTCATGGAGCTTTCTTT.

The rearrangement joins TRBV28 to TRBJ1-3; D remains unclear. The CDR3 spans 14 residues. The germline V gene encodes CDR1 MDHEN and CDR2 SYDVKM. V was cut by 3 bases and J by 0 bases, with 6 bases left in between. The CDR3 loop is CASSFLGSGNTIYF. The CDR3 nucleotides are TGTGCCAGCAGTTTCCTGGGCTCTGGAAACACCATATATTTT.

The rearrangement uses TRBV28 and TRBJ1-2; TRBD1 matches at 10 bases. Germline V gene data show CDR1 as MDHEN and CDR2 as SYDVKM. The CDR3 totals 14 residues. The trim removed 11 bases at V and 6 bases at J, leaving 12 bases unmatched. CDR3 sequence reads: CAGSATGGADGYTF. The CDR3 DNA reads TGTGCCGGCTCGGCGACAGGGGGCGCGGATGGCTACACCTTC.

The chain recombines TRBV7-2 with TRBJ2-3, with 9 positions matching TRBD2. CDR1 is SGHTA, CDR2 FQGNSA, per germline. This CDR3 comprises 15 residues. Losses at the gene ends were 3 bases for V and 5 bases for J; bases not matched to a gene: 6. CDR3 amino acids: CASSFGAGGLDTQYF. In DNA form, the CDR3 reads TGTGCCAGCAGCTTCGGCGCGGGGGGGTTAGATACGCAGTATTTT.

The V call is TRBV7-9, the J call TRBJ1-1; D is unclear. Germline CDR1 SEHNR, CDR2 FQNEAQ (reference sequence). This CDR3 has 15 residues. Trimming removed 4 bases at V and 4 bases at J, with 16 bases between. The CDR3 reads CASSSQIRAGTEAFF. DNA for the CDR3: TGTGCCAGCAGCTCCCAAATTAGGGCGGGCACTGAAGCTTTCTTT.

The rearrangement uses TRBV14 and TRBJ2-7; D is undetermined. The germline V and J ends were trimmed by 0 bases and 6 bases, with 6 bases remaining between them. From germline, CDR1 is SGHDN and CDR2 FVKESK. The CDR3 spans 12 residues. CDR3 coding DNA: TGTGCCAGCAGCCAAGATGGTGGCGAGCAGTACTTC. Residues: CASSQDGGEQYF.

This chain links TRBV5-1 with TRBJ1-1; TRBD1 aligns across 11 bases. The V gene's germline CDR1 is SGHRS and CDR2 YFSETQ. V was clipped by 4 bases and J by 4 bases; unmatched bases: 6. This CDR3 has 15 residues. This CDR3 is CASSLTGTGGTEAFF. The CDR3 DNA reads TGCGCCAGCAGCCTAACCGGGACAGGGGGCACTGAAGCTTTCTTT. Supplemented by reference TRBV5-1 and TRBJ1-1, the full variable domain reads KAGVTQTPRYLIKTRGQQVTLSCSPISGHRSVSWYQQTPGQGLQFLFEYFSETQRNKGNFPGRFSGRQFSNSRSEMNVSTLELGDSALYLCASSLTGTGGTEAFFGQGTRLTVV.

The genes are TRBV7-9 and TRBJ2-7, with a possible D match to TRBD1 (6 bases). The germline V and J ends were trimmed by 1 base and 3 bases, with 13 bases remaining between them. Germline V lookup: CDR1 SEHNR, CDR2 FQNEAQ (reference sequence). This CDR3 has 15 residues. The CDR3 region has the DNA TGTGCCAGCAGCTTAGACACAGGGTTAGACTACGAGCAGTACGTC. Its protein product is CASSLDTGLDYEQYV.

The rearrangement joins TRBV28 to TRBJ2-7, with unresolved D. The germline V gene has CDR1 MDHEN and CDR2 SYDVKM. Deletions cut 6 bases from V and 4 bases from J, with 10 bases between. The length of the CDR3 is 12 residues. The CDR3 protein is CASSPELYEQYF. The CDR3, as DNA: TGTGCCAGCAGCCCGGAATTATACGAGCAGTACTTC.

The rearrangement joins TRBV4-3 to TRBJ1-1; D might be TRBD1 (5 bases). Germline loops: CDR1 LGHNA, CDR2 YSLEER. V gave up 2 bases and J gave up 1 base, with 8 bases separating them. The CDR3 length is 14 residues. The CDR3 spells CASSQHTGNTEAFF. The CDR3 nucleotides read TGCGCCAGCAGCCAACATACAGGGAACACTGAAGCTTTCTTT.

The rearrangement uses TRBV28 and TRBJ1-2; D perhaps matches TRBD1 (5 bases). The V end was cut by 2 bases, the J end by 2 bases, with 12 bases between. The V gene's germline CDR1 is MDHEN and CDR2 SYDVKM. CDR3 length: 15 amino acids. Written as DNA, the CDR3 is TGTGCCAGCAGTTTACTCGTCGGGGGGAACTATGGCTACACCTTC. Translation: CASSLLVGGNYGYTF.

This rearrangement joins TRBV7-7 to TRBJ2-5, with D uncertain. CDR1 and CDR2 (germline): SSHAT, FNYEAQ (reference sequence). This CDR3 comprises 13 residues. V lost 5 bases, J lost 5 bases, and 12 bases lay in between. The CDR3 spells CASSNGPAETQYF. CDR3 sequence (DNA): TGTGCCAGCAGCAACGGGCCGGCGGAGACCCAGTACTTC.

The chain couples TRBV5-6 to TRBJ2-2, with a weak D call TRBD1 (6 bases). V was clipped by 9 bases and J by 4 bases, with 16 bases between them. The CDR3 extends over 14 amino acids. Germline CDR1 SGHDT, CDR2 YYEEEE. The CDR3 here is CATYLTRGTGELFF. DNA for the CDR3: TGTGCCACCTACCTAACCAGGGGCACCGGGGAGCTGTTTTTT.

V gene TRBV18 combines with J gene TRBJ1-4, with 7 bases fitting TRBD1. The CDR3 consists of 15 residues. Germline lookup yields CDR1 KGHSH and CDR2 LQKENI. V gave up 1 base and J gave up 5 bases; unmatched junction bases: 4. CDR3 coding DNA: TGTGCCAGCTCACCACGGGACAGACCCAATGAAAAACTGTTTTTT. Translated, it gives CASSPRDRPNEKLFF.

The chain joins TRBV7-2 to TRBJ1-2; the D is unclear. This CDR3 is 13 amino acids long. Looked up from germline, CDR1 is SGHTA and CDR2 is FQGNSA. The germline V and J ends were trimmed by 2 bases and 3 bases, with 7 bases remaining between them. The CDR3 spells CASSLLGDYGYTF. The CDR3 DNA sequence: TGTGCCAGCAGCTTATTGGGTGACTATGGCTACACCTTC. Based on the CDR3 plus reference TRBV7-2 and TRBJ1-2, the full variable domain is GAGVSQSPSNKVTEKGKDVELRCDPISGHTALYWYRQSLGQGLEFLIYFQGNSAPDKSGLPSDRFSAERTGGSVSTLTIQRTQQEDSAVYLCASSLLGDYGYTFGSGTRLTVV.

The chain has TRBV4-2 and TRBJ2-3; D call uncertain. The V gene's germline CDR1 is LGHNA and CDR2 YNFKEQ. Trimming left V 1 base short and J 10 bases short, with 9 bases between. The CDR3 runs to 12 residues. This chain's CDR3 is CASSQGGNSQYF. CDR3 DNA: TGTGCCAGCAGCCAAGGGGGAAACTCGCAGTATTTT.

The rearrangement uses TRBV28 and TRBJ1-1; D uncertain. CDR1 is MDHEN and CDR2 is SYDVKM in the germline V gene. V gave up 6 bases and J gave up 8 bases, with 13 bases separating them. The CDR3 is 12 amino acids. DNA of the CDR3: TGTGCCAGCAGACCCGGCGGGCTGGAAGCTTTCTTT. It yields the protein CASRPGGLEAFF.

The chain has TRBV4-3 and TRBJ2-1; TRBD2 might be the D (5 bases). Germline CDR1 is LGHNA and CDR2 is YSLEER. V was trimmed by 2 bases and J by 6 bases, leaving 11 bases between them. CDR3 length: 14 residues. The chain's CDR3 is CASSQTLSGNEQFF. CDR3 in DNA: TGCGCCAGCAGCCAAACCCTCAGCGGCAATGAGCAGTTCTTC.

This chain uses TRBV6-5 with TRBJ2-1, with 12 bases that match TRBD2. CDR3 length: 15 residues. Trimming removed 7 bases from V and 6 bases from J; junction bases left unmatched: 7. CDR1 and CDR2 (germline): MNHEY, SVGAGI. The CDR3 spells CASNPLAGGPNEQFF. For the CDR3, the DNA is TGTGCCAGCAACCCACTAGCGGGGGGCCCCAATGAGCAGTTCTTC.

The V gene is TRBV29-1, the J gene TRBJ2-7; 8 nucleotides match TRBD1. This CDR3 is 13 amino acids long. Trimming removed 7 bases from V and 0 bases from J; junction bases left unmatched: 5. Germline lookup yields CDR1 SQVTM and CDR2 ANQGSEA. CDR3 coding DNA: TGCAGCGCCGGGACAGGAGTCTCCTACGAGCAGTACTTC. Translated: CSAGTGVSYEQYF.